The entry below gives a single T cell receptor beta chain sequence along with its context. Its antigen remains unknown. The repertoire was sequenced with immunoSEQ multiplex PCR; TCRdb's copy has only in-frame clones and lacks some. The table includes about 71,000 clones, roughly 91% detected once. These data originate in a study of graft-versus-host responses after intestinal transplantation. Study-level information: Multivisceral, liver-intestinal, or isolated intestinal transplants were given to recipients. After anti-thymocyte globulin induction, recipients took tacrolimus and steroids for approximately three years. Study-wide findings and caveats: Early post-transplant falls in HvG clones accompanied the peak levels of circulating GvH clones.

The TCR originated in a human donor who received an intestinal transplant. The sequencing here drew on unstimulated CD8+ T cells sorted from spleen or lymph node cells, taken before intestinal transplant.

CDR3 protein: CASREGGGDVLTF. The CDR3, as DNA: TGTGCCAGCAGGGAGGGGGGGGGCGACGTCCTGACTTTC. The chain joins TRBV7-9 to TRBJ2-6; D perhaps matches TRBD2 (7 bases). V was pared by 6 bases and J by 11 bases, with 14 bases between. CDR3 size: 13 residues. CDR1 is SEHNR, CDR2 FQNEAQ, per germline (reference sequence). Full variable domain (outside the CDR3, taken from reference TRBV7-9 and TRBJ2-6): DTGVSQNPRHKITKRGQNVTFRCDPISEHNRLYWYRQTLGQGPEFLTYFQNEAQLEKSRLLSDRFSAERPKGSFSTLEIQRTEQGDSAMYLCASREGGGDVLTFGAGSRLTVL.